The 10 T cell receptor beta chains presented below share a single source sample, sequenced in a study of blood T cell repertoires in COVID-19. Sequencing was performed with immunoSEQ multiplex PCR; in TCRdb, only in-frame clones are kept and a portion is missing. The sample includes around 59,000 clones, 80% to 90% of them seen just once. The sequencing sample was made of peripheral blood. The receptors stem from a man in his sixties with acute or convalescent COVID-19.

V is TRBV27 and J is TRBJ2-1, with D maybe TRBD1 (6 bases). Germline V CDR1 and CDR2: MNHEY, SMNVEV (reference sequence). The CDR3 runs to 15 residues. V was shortened by 3 bases and J by 7 bases, with 16 bases between the two germline ends. The CDR3 DNA reads as TGTGCCAGCAGTTTGGACAGCCCCCTACAGAATGAGCAGTTCTTC. This sequence encodes CASSLDSPLQNEQFF.

This clone showed up just once. The chain combines TRBV28 with TRBJ2-4; D gene uncertain. From germline, CDR1 is MDHEN and CDR2 SYDVKM. The V end was cut by 11 bases, the J end by 5 bases, with 10 bases between. The CDR3 totals 11 residues. This CDR3 reads CAAAFQNIQYF. The CDR3 DNA is TGTGCCGCAGCGTTCCAAAACATTCAGTACTTC.

V gene TRBV5-5 combines with J gene TRBJ2-7; weak D call: TRBD1 (5 bases). From germline, CDR1 is SGHKS and CDR2 YYEKEE (reference sequence). This CDR3 is built from 13 residues. The V gene lost 4 bases and the J gene lost 4 bases, with 12 bases spanning the gap. The CDR3: CASSQQVTYEQYF. CDR3 bases: TGTGCCAGCAGCCAACAGGTTACTTACGAGCAGTACTTC.

The rearrangement uses TRBV19 and TRBJ1-5; D is possibly TRBD1 (5 bases). V was pared by 0 bases and J by 0 bases, with 12 bases between. Per the germline V gene, CDR1 is LNHDA and CDR2 is SQIVND (reference sequence). The CDR3 is made up of 17 amino acids. In nucleotides, the CDR3 is TGTGCCAGTAGTATAGATCAGAGGACATTTAGCAATCAGCCCCAGCATTTT. Amino acid sequence: CASSIDQRTFSNQPQHF.

J is TRBJ2-2 and V is TRBV3-1 (or the pseudogene TRBV3-2); maybe TRBD1 (6 bases). V lost 4 bases, J lost 6 bases, and 9 bases lay in between. The germline V gene encodes CDR1 LGHDT and CDR2 YNNKEL (reference sequence). The CDR3 extends over 13 amino acids. In DNA form, the CDR3 reads TGTGCCAGCAGCCGGGGGCGACCCGGGGAGCTGTTTTTT. Amino acid sequence: CASSRGRPGELFF.

CDR3 loop: CASSPGTSGIYEQFF. CDR3 in DNA: TGCGCCAGCAGCCCGGGGACTAGCGGGATATATGAGCAGTTCTTC. The chain links TRBV4-1 to TRBJ2-1; 13 bases fit TRBD2. CDR3 length: 15 residues. The V gene end was trimmed by 4 bases and the J gene end by 8 bases; junction bases not matched to a gene: 5. Germline CDR1 reads MGHRA; CDR2 reads YSYEKL.

This chain links TRBV5-8 with TRBJ1-3; D is ambiguous. The CDR3 sequence is 16 residues long. Trimming shortened V by 1 base and J by 0 bases, and 11 bases separated the two germline ends. Germline V lookup: CDR1 SGHTS, CDR2 YDEGEE. The CDR3 spells CASSLQRTSSGNTIYF. CDR3 DNA: TGTGCCAGCAGCTTGCAAAGGACTAGCTCTGGAAACACCATATATTTT. Variable domain in full (rest from reference TRBV5-8 and TRBJ1-3): EAGVTQSPTHLIKTRGQQATLRCSPISGHTSVYWYQQALGLGLQFLLWYDEGEERNRGNFPPRFSGRQFPNYSSELNVNALELEDSALYLCASSLQRTSSGNTIYFGEGSWLTVV.

The rearrangement links TRBV20-1 to TRBJ1-1; D possibly corresponds to TRBD1 (6 bases). V lost 3 bases and J lost 7, with 12 bases in between. Germline assignment: CDR1 DFQATT and CDR2 SNEGSKA (reference sequence). CDR3 length: 12 amino acids. The CDR3 here is CSASSGANEAFF. The CDR3 nucleotides are TGCAGTGCTAGTTCAGGGGCTAATGAAGCTTTCTTT.

The chain joins TRBV11-3 to TRBJ2-3, with a weak D call TRBD2 (5 bases). Looked up from germline, CDR1 is SGHNT and CDR2 is YENEEA. This CDR3 spans 14 amino acids. Trimming cost V 0 bases and J 4 bases, with 8 bases left between them. The CDR3 coding sequence is TGTGCCAGCAGCTTAGATCGGGGTTCAGATACGCAGTATTTT. Its translation is CASSLDRGSDTQYF.

The rearrangement uses TRBV19 and TRBJ2-1; 10 bases align to TRBD1. V lost 6 bases and J lost 2; bases outside the gene matches: 22. The CDR3 is 21 residues long. Germline values: CDR1 LNHDA, CDR2 SQIVND (reference sequence). DNA of the CDR3: TGTGCCAGTAGCACCGACAGGGGGCGAGGTTGGGACGGGGAAACCTACAATGAGCAGTTCTTC. Amino acid sequence: CASSTDRGRGWDGETYNEQFF.